This T cell receptor (beta chain) was documented in a study of T cells in narcolepsy. Study observations and caveats: Same-patient CSF and blood CD4+ T cell clonotypes included HCRT-specific and TRIB2-specific autoreactive ones.

The CDR3 length is 16 residues. Trimming pared 0 bases from V and 0 bases from J, leaving 6 bases between. Germline values: CDR1 SGHTA, CDR2 FQGTGA. The table came from immunoSEQ multiplex PCR; TCRdb's copy has only in-frame clones and leaves some out. Of around 35,000 clones in the sample, 75% to 90% were seen once. With regard to this clone: Its antigen is undetermined.

This chain links TRBV7-3 with TRBJ2-6; possibly TRBD2 for D (6 bases). Sequenced material: CD45RA- memory CD4+ T cells from PBMCs. The source is a human donor with narcolepsy. CDR3 nucleotide sequence: TGTGCCAGCAGCTTAACCGGGGGCTCTGGGGCCAACGTCCTGACTTTC. Amino acid sequence: CASSLTGGSGANVLTF.